These T cell receptor beta chains were read from a single sample in a study of vaccination and CD4 T cells after COVID-19. No cognate antigen is known for these TCRs. TCRdb re-analysed the PCR reads in MiXCR, keeping a single row per CDR3 protein. The table records more than 15,000 distinct CDR3 sequences, roughly 50% of them present only once. The sample in question was CD4+ T cells from blood, cultured in vitro, obtained about 7 months after SARS-CoV-2 vaccination. The receptors here all came from a human donor who had recovered from COVID-19. Each CDR3 is given with its conserved first and last residue. A D gene is named only where the DNA matches it firmly. Part of the rows lack a size; the others show once, few, many or a class for expanded clones.

j_call clone_size d_call v_call cdr3_aa cdr3_nt
TRBJ2-7 . . TRBV7-9 CASSFHGSYEQYF TGTGCCAGCAGCTTCCACGGTTCCTACGAGCAGTACTTC
TRBJ2-7 . . TRBV20-1 CSARPQEGRGIYEQYF TGCAGTGCTAGACCACAGGAGGGCAGGGGGATCTACGAGCAGTACTTC
TRBJ1-1 . TRBD1 TRBV6-1 CASSIGTGLMNTEAFF TGTGCCAGCAGCATCGGGACAGGCCTCATGAACACTGAAGCTTTCTTT
TRBJ1-2 medium-sized TRBD1 TRBV6-2/TRBV6-3 CASSYRGQLYGYTF TGTGCCAGCAGTTACCGGGGACAGCTCTATGGCTACACCTTC
TRBJ1-1 . . TRBV2 CASSAQGNTEAFF TGTGCCAGCAGTGCACAGGGGAACACTGAAGCTTTCTTT
TRBJ1-5 . . TRBV11-3 CASSLGNQPQHF TGTGCCAGCAGCTTAGGAAATCAGCCCCAGCATTTT
TRBJ2-5 . . TRBV7-2 CASSRNQAQETQYF TGTGCCAGCAGCCGGAACCAAGCACAAGAGACCCAGTACTTC
TRBJ2-5 . . TRBV6-1 CASEGAAPQQETQYF TGTGCCAGCGAAGGGGCGGCTCCCCAACAAGAGACCCAGTACTTC
TRBJ2-7 . . TRBV2 CASSEYGGYEQYF TGTGCCAGCAGTGAATACGGGGGCTACGAGCAGTACTTC
TRBJ1-6 few . TRBV7-9 CASSHWEDSDSPLHF TGTGCCAGCAGCCACTGGGAGGACAGCGATTCACCCCTCCACTTT
TRBJ2-3 . . TRBV7-9 CASSPPTLRTQYF TGTGCCAGCAGCCCCCCCACCTTGCGGACGCAGTATTTT
TRBJ2-7 . TRBD1 TRBV24-1 CATSDSGTGSYEQYF TGTGCCACCAGTGACTCCGGGACAGGGTCCTACGAGCAGTACTTC
TRBJ2-5 few . TRBV6-2/TRBV6-3 CASSYAPPQKTQYF TGTGCCAGCAGTTACGCTCCCCCCCAAAAGACCCAGTACTTC
TRBJ1-2 . TRBD1 TRBV27 CASSLSGQGERGYGYTF TGTGCCAGCAGTTTATCGGGACAGGGGGAAAGGGGCTATGGCTACACCTTC
TRBJ2-1 . TRBD2 TRBV6-1 CASRVTSGSGDEQFF TGTGCCAGCAGAGTTACTAGCGGGTCCGGCGATGAGCAGTTCTTC
TRBJ2-7 . TRBD2 TRBV19 CASRASGSYEQYF TGTGCCAGTAGGGCTAGCGGGAGTTACGAGCAGTACTTC
TRBJ1-5 few . TRBV7-9 CASILRGRGNQPQHF TGTGCCAGCATCCTCAGGGGACGCGGCAATCAGCCCCAGCATTTT
TRBJ1-5 . . TRBV6-1 CASSYPERQHF TGTGCCAGCTCGTACCCCGAGCGCCAGCATTTT
TRBJ1-5 . TRBD1 TRBV6-1 CASGKAGTGSQPQHF TGTGCCAGCGGTAAGGCTGGGACAGGGTCTCAGCCCCAGCATTTT
TRBJ1-2 . TRBD1 TRBV20-1 CSARTGINYGYTF TGCAGTGCGAGGACAGGGATTAACTATGGCTACACCTTC
TRBJ1-5 medium-sized . TRBV12-3/TRBV12-4 CASSSSGMLQPQHF TGTGCCAGCAGTTCATCAGGTATGCTCCAGCCCCAGCATTTT
TRBJ1-1 . . TRBV24-1 CATSDFSNTEAFF TGTGCCACCAGTGATTTTTCGAACACTGAAGCTTTCTTT
TRBJ2-3 . . TRBV7-3 CASSPGRDFTQYF TGTGCCAGCAGCCCTGGGCGGGACTTTACGCAGTATTTT
TRBJ1-1 few TRBD1 TRBV19 CASSTGVKAFF TGTGCCAGCTCGACAGGGGTTAAAGCTTTCTTT
TRBJ1-1 . . TRBV6-5 CASSYSTESEAFF TGTGCCAGCAGTTACTCGACCGAGTCAGAAGCTTTCTTT
TRBJ1-1 . TRBD1 TRBV7-2 CASSWTGWNTEAFF TGTGCCAGCTCATGGACAGGGTGGAACACTGAAGCTTTCTTT
TRBJ2-1 . . TRBV15 CATSRDWGTYNEQFF TGTGCCACCAGCAGAGACTGGGGCACCTACAATGAGCAGTTCTTC
TRBJ2-1 . . TRBV15 CATSRDRLNNEQFF TGTGCCACCAGCAGAGATCGACTAAACAATGAGCAGTTCTTC
TRBJ1-2 . . TRBV27 CASSVGRIANYGYTF TGTGCCAGCAGTGTGGGGAGGATAGCTAACTATGGCTACACCTTC
TRBJ2-3 few TRBD2 TRBV20-1 CSARDPGLAVTDTQYF TGCAGTGCTAGGGACCCGGGACTAGCGGTTACAGATACGCAGTATTTT
TRBJ2-7 few TRBD1 TRBV11-1 CASSLAWGQGYEQYF TGTGCCAGCAGCTTAGCGTGGGGACAGGGCTACGAGCAGTACTTC
TRBJ2-3 . . TRBV7-7 CASSRRRGDTQYF TGTGCTAGCAGCCGACGACGGGGAGATACGCAGTATTTT
TRBJ2-3 . TRBD2 TRBV20-1 CSAGPSGGARDTQYF TGCAGTGCTGGACCTAGCGGGGGGGCACGAGATACGCAGTATTTT
TRBJ1-5 . . TRBV20-1 CSAHPWGGNGPQHF TGCAGTGCCCACCCATGGGGGGGGAATGGGCCCCAGCATTTT
TRBJ2-1 few TRBD2 TRBV15 CATSRDRGVNEQFF TGTGCCACCAGCAGAGATCGGGGGGTCAATGAGCAGTTCTTC
TRBJ1-2 large . TRBV7-8 CASSLRRAGEGYTF TGTGCCAGCAGCTTAAGGCGGGCAGGGGAAGGCTACACCTTC
TRBJ2-5 . TRBD2 TRBV7-7 CASSKNLAGGSETQYF TGTGCTAGCAGCAAAAATCTAGCGGGAGGGTCAGAGACCCAGTACTTC
TRBJ2-1 . TRBD1 TRBV5-4 CASSLGGDRGHNEQFF TGTGCCAGCAGCTTGGGAGGGGACAGGGGGCACAATGAGCAGTTCTTC
TRBJ1-1 . . TRBV2 CASKDTGVGEAFF TGTGCCAGCAAGGACACGGGGGTTGGTGAAGCTTTCTTT
TRBJ1-1 . TRBD1 TRBV6-1 CASSRTGGNTEAFF TGTGCCAGCAGTAGGACAGGGGGGAACACTGAAGCTTTCTTT
TRBJ2-3 . TRBD2 TRBV15 CATNPTSGGGDTQYF TGTGCCACAAACCCGACTAGCGGGGGTGGGGATACGCAGTATTTT